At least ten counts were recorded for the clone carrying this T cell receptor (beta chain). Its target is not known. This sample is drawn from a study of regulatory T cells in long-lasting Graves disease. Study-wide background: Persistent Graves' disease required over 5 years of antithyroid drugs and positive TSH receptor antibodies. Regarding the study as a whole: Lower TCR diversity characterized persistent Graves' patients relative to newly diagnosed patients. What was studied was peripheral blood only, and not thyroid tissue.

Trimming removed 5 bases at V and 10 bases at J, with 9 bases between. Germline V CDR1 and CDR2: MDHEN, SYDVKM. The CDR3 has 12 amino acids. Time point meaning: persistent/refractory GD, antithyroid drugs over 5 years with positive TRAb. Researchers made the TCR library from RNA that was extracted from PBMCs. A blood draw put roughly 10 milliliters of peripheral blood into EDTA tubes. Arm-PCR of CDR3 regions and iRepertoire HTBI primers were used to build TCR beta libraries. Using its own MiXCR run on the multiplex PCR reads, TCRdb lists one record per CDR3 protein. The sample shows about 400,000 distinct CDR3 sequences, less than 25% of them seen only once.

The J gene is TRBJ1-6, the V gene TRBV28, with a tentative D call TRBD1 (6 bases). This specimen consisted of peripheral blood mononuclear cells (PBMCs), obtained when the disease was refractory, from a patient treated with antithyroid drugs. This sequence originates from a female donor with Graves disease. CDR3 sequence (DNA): TGTGCCAGCAGTGCGACAGGCTCACCCCTCCACTTT. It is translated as CASSATGSPLHF.